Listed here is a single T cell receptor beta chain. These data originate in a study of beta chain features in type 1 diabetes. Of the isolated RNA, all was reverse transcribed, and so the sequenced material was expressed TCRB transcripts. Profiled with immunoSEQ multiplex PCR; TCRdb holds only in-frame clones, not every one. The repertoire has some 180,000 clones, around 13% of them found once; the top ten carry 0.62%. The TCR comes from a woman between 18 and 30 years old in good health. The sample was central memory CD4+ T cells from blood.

The CDR3 DNA reads TGTGCCAGCAGCACCTCTAGCGGGTGGACAGATACGCAGTATTTT. Its translation is CASSTSSGWTDTQYF. The chain has TRBV9 and TRBJ2-3; 8 bases map to TRBD2. Germline trimming cut 4 bases from V and 3 bases from J; bases unmatched to any gene: 7. Germline CDR1 is SGDLS and CDR2 is YYNGEE. There are 15 residues in the CDR3.